Listed below are T cell receptor beta chains from one sample, sequenced in a study of shared clonotypes between healthy human individuals. The protocol was immunoSEQ multiplex PCR, while the TCRdb copy is restricted to in-frame clones and leaves out a portion. The repertoire has around 1,100,000 clones, approximately 80% of them found once; the top ten carry about 0.94%. Specimen: memory CD4+ T cells from PBMCs. These receptor sequences come from a man between 18 and 29 years old in good health. Some clones in this sample may be carry-over from other donors' samples. Each CDR3 is given with its conserved first and last residue. Each record gives: V gene, D gene, J gene, clone size, CDR3 protein, CDR3 DNA. The D gene is left open where the match is weak. Where a row states a size, it is once, few, many or the class of an expanded clone; other rows omit it.

>TRBV6-5|.|TRBJ2-7|.
CASSYRAGDEQYF
TGTGCCAGCAGTTACCGGGCCGGGGACGAGCAGTACTTC
>TRBV21-1|.|TRBJ1-1|few
CARTNTEAFF
TGTGCCAGGACGAACACTGAAGCTTTCTTT
>TRBV7-6|.|TRBJ1-1|.
CASSSRTGTEAFF
TGTGCCAGCAGCTCCCGGACGGGAACTGAAGCTTTCTTT
>TRBV27|TRBD1|TRBJ2-3|.
CASSKRTGDENTQYF
TGTGCCAGCAGTAAAAGGACAGGGGATGAAAATACGCAGTATTTT
>TRBV4-1|TRBD2|TRBJ2-3|.
CASSQAAGAGSLTDTQYF
TGCGCCAGCAGCCAAGCAGCGGGAGCTGGTTCTTTGACAGATACGCAGTATTTT
>TRBV2|TRBD2|TRBJ2-2|.
CASREGLAGGTGELFF
TGTGCCAGCAGGGAGGGACTAGCGGGAGGTACCGGGGAGCTGTTTTTT
>TRBV5-1|TRBD2|TRBJ2-7|.
CASSWGTSGRYEQYF
TGCGCCAGCAGCTGGGGGACTAGCGGGAGGTACGAGCAGTACTTC
>TRBV6-1|TRBD1|TRBJ1-3|.
CASRPGQAANTIYF
TGTGCCAGCAGACCGGGACAGGCTGCGAACACCATATATTTT
>TRBV5-1|.|TRBJ1-6|.
CASSPRGRDNSPLHF
TGCGCCAGCAGCCCAAGGGGCAGGGATAATTCACCCCTCCACTTT
>TRBV7-2|.|TRBJ2-2|.
CASSLASGELFF
TGTGCCAGCAGCTTAGCGTCCGGGGAGCTGTTTTTT
>TRBV28|.|TRBJ2-6|few
CASSRSGAGANVLTF
TGTGCCAGCAGTCGCTCGGGGGCTGGGGCCAACGTCCTGACTTTC
>TRBV30|TRBD2|TRBJ2-1|.
CAWNPFGGRRDEQFF
TGTGCCTGGAACCCCTTTGGCGGGAGGAGGGATGAGCAGTTCTTC
>TRBV6-5|.|TRBJ2-7|once
CASSYEPSTGEQYF
TGTGCCAGCAGTTACGAACCTTCAACTGGCGAGCAGTACTTC
>TRBV15|.|TRBJ2-4|.
CATSRGGAAKNIQYF
TGTGCCACCAGCAGAGGTGGGGCGGCCAAAAACATTCAGTACTTC
>TRBV5-1|TRBD2|TRBJ2-1|.
CASNEPSGEYNEQFF
TGCGCCAGCAACGAGCCTAGCGGGGAGTACAATGAGCAGTTCTTC
>TRBV7-9|TRBD1|TRBJ1-5|.
CASSRPQGAGGSNQPQHF
TGTGCCAGCAGCCGGCCTCAGGGGGCAGGGGGTTCCAATCAGCCCCAGCATTTT
>TRBV28|.|TRBJ2-1|.
CASRVYSNEQFF
TGTGCCAGCAGAGTGTACAGTAATGAGCAGTTCTTC
>TRBV11-2|TRBD2|TRBJ2-7|.
CASRPSGRATYEQYF
TGTGCCAGCAGACCTAGCGGGAGGGCCACCTACGAGCAGTACTTC
>TRBV25-1|.|TRBJ1-1|.
CASSHGDTEAFF
TGTGCCAGCAGTCACGGGGACACTGAAGCTTTCTTT
>TRBV2|TRBD1|TRBJ1-1|.
CASSQLDRGYTEAFF
TGTGCCAGCAGCCAACTCGACAGGGGGTATACTGAAGCTTTCTTT
>TRBV19|.|TRBJ1-3|.
CASSFNRDSGNTIYF
TGTGCCAGTAGTTTCAACCGGGATTCTGGAAACACCATATATTTT
>TRBV6-8|TRBD2|TRBJ2-2|.
CAGKGLAGAGPGELFF
TGTGCCGGGAAAGGACTAGCGGGAGCAGGTCCCGGGGAGCTGTTTTTT
>TRBV7-2|.|TRBJ1-1|.
CASSLRLTEAFF
TGTGCCAGCAGCTTACGTTTGACTGAAGCTTTCTTT
>TRBV7-9|.|TRBJ2-5|.
CASSNRGPGETQYF
TGTGCCAGCAGCAACCGAGGGCCCGGAGAGACCCAGTACTTC
>TRBV5-1|.|TRBJ1-1|.
CASSLQGRDTEAFF
TGCGCCAGCAGCTTGCAGGGGCGGGACACTGAAGCTTTCTTT
>TRBV5-6|TRBD1|TRBJ2-3|.
CASSVTGVLYF
TGTGCCAGCAGCGTGACAGGGGTTCTGTATTTT
>TRBV6-1|.|TRBJ2-7|many
CASSWDTPYEQYF
TGTGCCAGCAGCTGGGACACCCCCTACGAGCAGTACTTC
>TRBV28|TRBD2|TRBJ2-1|.
CASSLGTRPNNEQFF
TGTGCCAGCAGTTTAGGGACTAGACCCAACAATGAGCAGTTCTTC
>TRBV7-2|.|TRBJ1-2|.
CASSLGTAYGYTF
TGTGCCAGCAGCCTCGGGACGGCATATGGCTACACCTTC
>TRBV5-6|.|TRBJ1-1|.
CASSLFVMNTEAFF
TGTGCCAGCAGCTTGTTCGTCATGAACACTGAAGCTTTCTTT
>TRBV5-1|.|TRBJ2-1|medium-sized
CASSWTRGEQFF
TGCGCCAGCAGCTGGACTCGTGGCGAGCAGTTCTTC
>TRBV29-1|.|TRBJ2-3|.
CSVDPGSTDTQYF
TGCAGCGTTGACCCGGGGAGCACAGATACGCAGTATTTT
>TRBV28|.|TRBJ2-7|.
CASIGVTYEQYF
TGTGCCAGCATAGGTGTCACCTACGAGCAGTACTTC
>TRBV10-1|.|TRBJ2-2|.
CASSESYRIDRQRNTGELFF
TGCGCCAGCAGTGAGTCGTATCGGATCGACAGGCAGCGGAACACCGGGGAGCTGTTTTTT
>TRBV5-5|.|TRBJ1-2|.
CASSLEQTLNYGYTF
TGTGCCAGCAGCTTGGAACAGACCCTTAACTATGGCTACACCTTC
>TRBV6-5|.|TRBJ2-7|.
CASSDPFRQYF
TGTGCCAGCAGTGACCCTTTTCGGCAGTACTTC
>TRBV4-1|TRBD1|TRBJ1-5|.
CASSQGQGSDNQPQHF
TGCGCCAGCAGCCAAGGACAGGGCTCGGACAATCAGCCCCAGCATTTT
>TRBV27|TRBD1|TRBJ2-3|.
CASRPRGPSTDTQYF
TGTGCCAGCAGACCTAGGGGGCCTAGCACAGATACGCAGTATTTT
>TRBV29-1|.|TRBJ1-1|.
CSVESTRGGTEAFF
TGCAGCGTAGAATCTACCAGGGGCGGCACTGAAGCTTTCTTT
>TRBV7-9|.|TRBJ1-5|.
CASSGGNSNQPQHF
TGTGCCAGCAGCGGAGGGAATAGCAATCAGCCCCAGCATTTT
>TRBV6-1|.|TRBJ2-7|.
CASSETGAYEQYF
TGTGCCAGCAGTGAGACCGGGGCGTACGAGCAGTACTTC
>TRBV7-2|.|TRBJ1-5|few
CASSLVRGNQPQHF
TGTGCCAGCAGCTTAGTGAGAGGCAATCAGCCCCAGCATTTT
>TRBV2|TRBD1|TRBJ1-1|.
CASGTPGQGNTEAFF
TGTGCCAGCGGAACCCCGGGACAGGGAAACACTGAAGCTTTCTTT
>TRBV7-9|TRBD2|TRBJ2-1|.
CASSLASGRGSEQFF
TGTGCCAGCAGCTTAGCTAGCGGGAGAGGGAGTGAGCAGTTCTTC
>TRBV30|.|TRBJ2-7|.
CAWTQTVYYEQYF
TGTGCCTGGACCCAGACGGTTTACTACGAGCAGTACTTC
>TRBV6-1|.|TRBJ2-1|.
CASSERVVEFF
TGTGCCAGCAGTGAACGGGTAGTAGAGTTCTTC
>TRBV6-5|.|TRBJ1-1|.
CASRAGGRTEAFF
TGTGCCAGCAGGGCGGGGGGACGCACTGAAGCTTTCTTT
>TRBV7-7|.|TRBJ2-6|.
CASSSYPGQTSGANVLTF
TGTGCCAGCAGCTCCTACCCTGGACAGACCTCTGGGGCCAACGTCCTGACTTTC
>TRBV7-2|.|TRBJ2-7|.
CASSLGGWRDEQYF
TGTGCCAGCAGCTTAGGGGGGTGGAGGGACGAGCAGTACTTC
>TRBV2|.|TRBJ2-4|.
CASSYPGENIQYF
TGTGCCAGCAGCTATCCAGGGGAAAACATTCAGTACTTC
>TRBV19|TRBD2|TRBJ2-3|few
CASSVTSATDTQYF
TGTGCCAGTAGTGTGACTAGCGCCACAGATACGCAGTATTTT
>TRBV2|TRBD1|TRBJ1-5|.
CASKRQGGSNQPQHF
TGTGCCAGCAAAAGACAGGGAGGAAGCAATCAGCCCCAGCATTTT
>TRBV28|TRBD1|TRBJ2-7|.
CASIPGQGQAYEQYF
TGTGCCAGCATCCCCGGACAGGGCCAAGCCTACGAGCAGTACTTC
>TRBV6-1|.|TRBJ1-1|.
CASLGWGIGTEAFF
TGTGCCAGCTTGGGGTGGGGAATTGGGACTGAAGCTTTCTTT
>TRBV5-4|.|TRBJ2-2|once
CASSEKTANTGELFF
TGTGCCAGCAGCGAAAAAACAGCGAACACCGGGGAGCTGTTTTTT